Presented here are 12 T cell receptor beta chains from one specimen sequenced in a study of shared T cell receptors in the human thymus. Profiled with immunoSEQ multiplex PCR; TCRdb holds only in-frame clones, not every one. Of 600,000 or so clones in the sample, around 87% were seen once. These data are also associated with another study on human thymus T cells.

The sequenced sample consisted of thymocytes. The source is a boy younger than two with a congenital heart defect.

This clone was observed once. The chain couples TRBV13 to TRBJ2-7; perhaps TRBD2 as D (5 bases). The germline V gene encodes CDR1 PRHDT and CDR2 FYEKMQ (reference sequence). The CDR3 length is 13 residues. Between the trimmed V and J ends, which lost 5 bases and 4 bases, there was a span of 12 bases. The CDR3 sequence: CASSLRGGYEQYF. As DNA, the CDR3 is TGTGCCAGCAGCCTACGAGGAGGATACGAGCAGTACTTC.

The V call is TRBV19, the J call TRBJ2-3; D may be TRBD1 (5 bases). V dropped 3 bases and J dropped 1 base, with 20 bases sitting between them. The CDR3 length is 18 residues. Germline V lookup: CDR1 LNHDA, CDR2 SQIVND (reference sequence). CDR3 loop: CASSIPHLTRGRTDTQYF. The CDR3 nucleotides are TGTGCCAGTAGTATTCCCCATCTTACAAGGGGCCGCACAGATACGCAGTATTTT. The full variable domain, rest sourced from reference TRBV19 and TRBJ2-3, is DGGITQSPKYLFRKEGQNVTLSCEQNLNHDAMYWYRQDPGQGLRLIYYSQIVNDFQKGDIAEGYSVSREKKESFPLTVTSAQKNPTAFYLCASSIPHLTRGRTDTQYFGPGTRLTVL.

This sequence joins TRBV28 and TRBJ2-5, with 15 bases identical to TRBD2. In germline, CDR1 is MDHEN, CDR2 SYDVKM. The CDR3 runs 21 residues. The junction had 18 bases not matched to a gene; V was cut back by 3 bases and J by 4 bases. The CDR3, as DNA: TGTGCCAGCAGTTTGGGGCCGGGCCGGACTAGCGGGAGGGCAATGGGAGAGACCCAGTACTTC. Translating gives CASSLGPGRTSGRAMGETQYF. The full variable domain, completed using reference TRBV28 and TRBJ2-5, is DVKVTQSSRYLVKRTGEKVFLECVQDMDHENMFWYRQDPGLGLRLIYFSYDVKMKEKGDIPEGYSVSREKKERFSLILESASTNQTSMYLCASSLGPGRTSGRAMGETQYFGPGTRLLVL.

V gene TRBV15 combines with J gene TRBJ2-7; 14 bases line up with TRBD2. Unmatched junction bases numbered 14, after V lost 5 bases and J lost 5 bases. CDR1 is LNHNV, CDR2 YYDKDF, per germline (reference sequence). The CDR3 extends over 18 amino acids. The CDR3 DNA follows: TGTGCCACCAGCCTAAGTACCCCACCGGGACTAGCGGGAGACGAGCAGTACTTC. It is translated as CATSLSTPPGLAGDEQYF.

Here the CDR3 reads CASKDRGEAFF. The CDR3 bases are TGTGCCAGCAAGGACAGGGGGGAAGCTTTCTTT. The J gene is TRBJ1-1, the V gene TRBV14; 10 nucleotides match TRBD1. This CDR3 is 11 amino acids long. The germline CDR1 and CDR2 sequences are SGHDN and FVKESK. V trimming: 7 bases; J trimming: 8 bases; junction bases outside the gene matches: 1.

The gene calls are TRBV27 and TRBJ2-7; 9 nucleotides match TRBD1. CDR1 and CDR2 (germline): MNHEY, SMNVEV (reference sequence). Trimming removed 5 bases from V and 2 bases from J; junction bases left unmatched: 10. The CDR3 runs to 16 residues. CDR3 sequence reads: CASSITGTGSTYEQYF. The CDR3 coding sequence is TGTGCCAGCAGTATTACCGGGACAGGGTCTACCTACGAGCAGTACTTC.

V and J are TRBV4-3 and TRBJ2-1, with a weak D call TRBD1 (5 bases). This CDR3 is built from 14 residues. Trimming removed 1 base from V and 6 bases from J, with 10 bases in between. In germline, CDR1 is LGHNA, CDR2 YSLEER. The DNA of the CDR3 is TGCGCCAGCAGCCAAGCTAGGGGCTCCAATGAGCAGTTCTTC. Translation: CASSQARGSNEQFF.

This chain connects TRBV6-5 to TRBJ1-5; a weak D match, TRBD1 (6 bases). From germline, CDR1 is MNHEY and CDR2 SVGAGI. With 4 bases removed from V and 4 bases from J, the gap between germline ends came to 14 bases. The CDR3 runs to 15 residues. The CDR3 nucleotides are TGTGCCAGCAGTTCAAAGGGGGTTTGGAATCAGCCCCAGCATTTT. Encoded protein: CASSSKGVWNQPQHF.

The chain uses TRBV28 and TRBJ2-7, with 9 positions matching TRBD1. Germline V lookup: CDR1 MDHEN, CDR2 SYDVKM. The CDR3 is 16 residues long. Trimming cost V 4 bases and J 0 bases; bases outside gene matches: 7. The CDR3 nucleotides are TGTGCCAGCAGTTCGGTCGGGACAGGGAGCTCCTACGAGCAGTACTTC. It translates to CASSSVGTGSSYEQYF.

The chain carries TRBV19 and TRBJ1-1; 8 bases are a match to TRBD1. Per germline, CDR1 LNHDA and CDR2 SQIVND (reference sequence). This CDR3 spans 18 amino acids. V gave up 5 bases and J gave up 8 bases; unmatched junction bases: 22. This CDR3 reads CASSYGQGRRYKLVEAFF. CDR3 sequence (DNA): TGTGCCAGTAGTTACGGACAGGGCCGACGGTATAAGCTTGTAGAAGCTTTCTTT. The whole variable domain, filled in from reference TRBV19 and TRBJ1-1, reads DGGITQSPKYLFRKEGQNVTLSCEQNLNHDAMYWYRQDPGQGLRLIYYSQIVNDFQKGDIAEGYSVSREKKESFPLTVTSAQKNPTAFYLCASSYGQGRRYKLVEAFFGQGTRLTVV.

The chain employs TRBV27 and TRBJ2-3; D gene ambiguous. The V gene lost 5 bases and the J gene lost 1 base, with 7 bases spanning the gap. The CDR3 is made up of 13 amino acids. CDR1 and CDR2 (germline): MNHEY, SMNVEV (reference sequence). The CDR3 region has the DNA TGTGCCAGCAGTCCCTCTTGCACAGATACGCAGTATTTT. Its protein product is CASSPSCTDTQYF.

The chain is built from TRBV28 and TRBJ2-5; no reliable D call. The germline CDR1 and CDR2 sequences are MDHEN and SYDVKM. CDR3 size: 14 residues. Trimming pared 3 bases from V and 3 bases from J, leaving 11 bases between. The CDR3 DNA reads TGTGCCAGCAGTTTTAAGGCAGGCGAAGAGACCCAGTACTTC. As protein: CASSFKAGEETQYF. Complete variable domain (other parts from reference TRBV28 and TRBJ2-5): DVKVTQSSRYLVKRTGEKVFLECVQDMDHENMFWYRQDPGLGLRLIYFSYDVKMKEKGDIPEGYSVSREKKERFSLILESASTNQTSMYLCASSFKAGEETQYFGPGTRLLVL.